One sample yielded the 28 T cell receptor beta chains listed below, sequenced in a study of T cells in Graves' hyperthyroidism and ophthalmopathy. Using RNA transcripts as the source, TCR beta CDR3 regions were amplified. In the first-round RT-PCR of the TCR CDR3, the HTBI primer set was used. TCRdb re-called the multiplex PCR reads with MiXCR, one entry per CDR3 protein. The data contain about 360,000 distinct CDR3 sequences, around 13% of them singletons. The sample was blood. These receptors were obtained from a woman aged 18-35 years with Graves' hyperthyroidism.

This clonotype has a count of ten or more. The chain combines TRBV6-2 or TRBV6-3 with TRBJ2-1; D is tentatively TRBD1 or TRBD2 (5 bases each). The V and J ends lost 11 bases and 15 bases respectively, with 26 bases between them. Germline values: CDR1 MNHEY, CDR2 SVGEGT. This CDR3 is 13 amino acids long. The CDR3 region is CASRRDQVAWWFF. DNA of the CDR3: TGTGCCTCTCGCCGGGACCAAGTCGCATGGTGGTTCTTC.

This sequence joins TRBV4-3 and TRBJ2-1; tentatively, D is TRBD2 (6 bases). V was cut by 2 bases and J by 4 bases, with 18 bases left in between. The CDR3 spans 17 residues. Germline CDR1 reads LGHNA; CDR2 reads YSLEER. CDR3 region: CASSQSLRREMYNEQFF. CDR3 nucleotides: TGCGCCAGCAGCCAATCCCTCAGACGGGAGATGTACAATGAGCAGTTCTTC.

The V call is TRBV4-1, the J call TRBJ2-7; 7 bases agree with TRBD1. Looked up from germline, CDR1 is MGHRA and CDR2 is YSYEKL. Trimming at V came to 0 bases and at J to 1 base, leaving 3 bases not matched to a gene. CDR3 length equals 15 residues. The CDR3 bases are TGCGCCAGCAGCCAAGAATTCAGGGGGTCCTACGAGCAGTACTTC. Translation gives CASSQEFRGSYEQYF.

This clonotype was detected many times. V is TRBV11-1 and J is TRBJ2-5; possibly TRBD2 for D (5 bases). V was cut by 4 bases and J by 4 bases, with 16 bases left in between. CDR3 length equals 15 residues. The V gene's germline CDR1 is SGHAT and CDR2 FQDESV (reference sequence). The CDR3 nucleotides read TGTGCCAGCAGCTCACATATGGGGAGCGGAGAGACCCAGTACTTC. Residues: CASSSHMGSGETQYF.

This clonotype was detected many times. Here the CDR3 reads CASSPTGEPYEQYF. The CDR3 coding sequence is TGCGCCAGCAGCCCTACAGGGGAACCCTACGAGCAGTACTTC. The chain links TRBV5-1 to TRBJ2-7; TRBD1 aligns across 7 bases. CDR3 length: 14 amino acids. V shed 4 bases, J shed 2 bases, and the junction held 6 bases outside the gene matches. Germline V gene sequence: CDR1 SGHRS, CDR2 YFSETQ.

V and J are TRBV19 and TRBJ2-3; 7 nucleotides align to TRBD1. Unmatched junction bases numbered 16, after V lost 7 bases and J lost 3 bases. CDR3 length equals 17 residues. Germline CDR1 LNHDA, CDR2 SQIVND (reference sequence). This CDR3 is CASIGPGDQGVTDTQYF. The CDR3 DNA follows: TGTGCCAGTATTGGACCCGGGGATCAGGGGGTGACAGATACGCAGTATTTT.

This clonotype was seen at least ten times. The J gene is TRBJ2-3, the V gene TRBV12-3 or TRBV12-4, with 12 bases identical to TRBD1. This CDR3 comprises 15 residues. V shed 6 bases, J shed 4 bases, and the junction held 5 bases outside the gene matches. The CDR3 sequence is CASSPGQGAPDTQYF. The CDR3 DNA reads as TGTGCCAGCAGCCCGGGACAGGGGGCGCCAGATACGCAGTATTTT.

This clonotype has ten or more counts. The CDR3 nucleotides are TGTGCCAGCAGTCGATTCCGGGATTTCCCATACTACGAGCAGTACTTC. This encodes CASSRFRDFPYYEQYF. J is TRBJ2-7 and V is TRBV6-1, with D maybe TRBD2 (5 bases). Trimming cost V 5 bases and J 3 bases, with 20 bases left between them. This CDR3 contains 16 residues. CDR1 and CDR2 from the germline V gene are MNHNS and SASEGT.

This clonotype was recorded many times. The CDR3 coding sequence is TGTGCCAGCAGGGACACGACCGCTGAAGCTTTCTTT. Its protein product is CASRDTTAEAFF. V gene TRBV2 combines with J gene TRBJ1-1; D is possibly TRBD1 (5 bases). CDR3 length: 12 residues. CDR1 is SNHLY and CDR2 is FYNNEI in the germline V gene. V was pared by 6 bases and J by 6 bases, with 11 bases between.

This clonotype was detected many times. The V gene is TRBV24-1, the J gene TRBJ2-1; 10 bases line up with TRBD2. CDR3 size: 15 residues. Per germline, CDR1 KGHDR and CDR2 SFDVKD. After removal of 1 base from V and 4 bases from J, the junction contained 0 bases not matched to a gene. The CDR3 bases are TGTGCCACCAGTGATTTAGCGGGAGGGTACAATGAGCAGTTCTTC. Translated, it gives CATSDLAGGYNEQFF.

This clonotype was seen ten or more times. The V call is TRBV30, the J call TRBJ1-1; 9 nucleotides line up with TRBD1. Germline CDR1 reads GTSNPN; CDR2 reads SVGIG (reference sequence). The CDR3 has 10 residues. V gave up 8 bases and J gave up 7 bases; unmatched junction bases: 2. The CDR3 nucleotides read TGTGCCGGGACAGGGCTTGAAGCTTTCTTT. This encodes CAGTGLEAFF.

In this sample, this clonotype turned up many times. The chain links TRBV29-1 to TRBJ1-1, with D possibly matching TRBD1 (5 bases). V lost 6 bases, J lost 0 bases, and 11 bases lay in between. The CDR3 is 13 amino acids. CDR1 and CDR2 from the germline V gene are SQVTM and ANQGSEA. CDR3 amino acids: CSVLQVLNTEAFF. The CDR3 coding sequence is TGCAGCGTCCTACAGGTGCTGAACACTGAAGCTTTCTTT.

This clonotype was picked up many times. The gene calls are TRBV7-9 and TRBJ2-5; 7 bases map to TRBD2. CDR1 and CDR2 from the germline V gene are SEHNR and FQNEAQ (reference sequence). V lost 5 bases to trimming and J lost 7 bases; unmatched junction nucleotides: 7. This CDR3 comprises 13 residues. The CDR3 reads CASSTQGGLTQYF. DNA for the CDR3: TGTGCCAGCAGCACTCAGGGAGGGTTGACCCAGTACTTC.

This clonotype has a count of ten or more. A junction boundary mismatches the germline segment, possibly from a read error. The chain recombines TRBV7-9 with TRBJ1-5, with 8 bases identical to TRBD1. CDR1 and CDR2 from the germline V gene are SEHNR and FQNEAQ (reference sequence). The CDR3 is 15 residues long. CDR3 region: CASSLGTGGNQPQHF. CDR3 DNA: TGTGCCAGCAGTTTAGGGACAGGAGGCAATCAGCCCCAGCATTTT.

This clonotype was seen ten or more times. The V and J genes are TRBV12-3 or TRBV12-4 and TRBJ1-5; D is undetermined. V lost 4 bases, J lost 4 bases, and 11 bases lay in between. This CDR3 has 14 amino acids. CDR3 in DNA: TGTGCCAGCAGTTCGCCAGCTTATAATCAGCCCCAGCATTTT. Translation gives CASSSPAYNQPQHF.

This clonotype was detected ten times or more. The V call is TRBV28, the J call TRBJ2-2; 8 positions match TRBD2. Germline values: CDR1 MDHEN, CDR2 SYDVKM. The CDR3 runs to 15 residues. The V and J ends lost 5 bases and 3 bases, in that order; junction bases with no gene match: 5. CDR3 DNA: TGTGCCAGCAGTGCGGGACTAGGGGACACCGGGGAGCTGTTTTTT. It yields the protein CASSAGLGDTGELFF. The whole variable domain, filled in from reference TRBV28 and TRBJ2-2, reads DVKVTQSSRYLVKRTGEKVFLECVQDMDHENMFWYRQDPGLGLRLIYFSYDVKMKEKGDIPEGYSVSREKKERFSLILESASTNQTSMYLCASSAGLGDTGELFFGEGSRLTVL.

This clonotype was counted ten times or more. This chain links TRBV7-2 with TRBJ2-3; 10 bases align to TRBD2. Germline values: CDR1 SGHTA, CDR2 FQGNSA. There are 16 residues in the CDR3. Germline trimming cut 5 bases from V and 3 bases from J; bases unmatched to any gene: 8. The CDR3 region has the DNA TGTGCCAGCAGCCGTCAAGGAGCGGGAGGGACAGATACGCAGTATTTT. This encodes CASSRQGAGGTDTQYF.

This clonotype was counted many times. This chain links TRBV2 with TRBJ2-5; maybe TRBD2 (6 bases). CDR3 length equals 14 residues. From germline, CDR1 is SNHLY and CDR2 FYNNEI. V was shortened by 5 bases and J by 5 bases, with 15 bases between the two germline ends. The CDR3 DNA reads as TGTGCCAGCAGTTATCCTAGCGAGGGTGAGACCCAGTACTTC. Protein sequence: CASSYPSEGETQYF.

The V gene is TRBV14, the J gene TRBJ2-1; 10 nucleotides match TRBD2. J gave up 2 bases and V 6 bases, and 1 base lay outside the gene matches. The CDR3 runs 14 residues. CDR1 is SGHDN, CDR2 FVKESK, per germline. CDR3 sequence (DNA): TGTGCCAGCAGGAGCGGGGGGGCCTACAATGAGCAGTTCTTC. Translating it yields CASRSGGAYNEQFF.

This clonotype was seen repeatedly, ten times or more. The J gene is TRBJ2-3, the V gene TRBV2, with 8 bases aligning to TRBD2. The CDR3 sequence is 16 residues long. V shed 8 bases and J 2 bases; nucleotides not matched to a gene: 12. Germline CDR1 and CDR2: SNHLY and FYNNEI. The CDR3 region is CASGDETGGFTDTQYF. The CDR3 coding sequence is TGTGCCAGCGGCGATGAAACGGGAGGGTTCACAGATACGCAGTATTTT.

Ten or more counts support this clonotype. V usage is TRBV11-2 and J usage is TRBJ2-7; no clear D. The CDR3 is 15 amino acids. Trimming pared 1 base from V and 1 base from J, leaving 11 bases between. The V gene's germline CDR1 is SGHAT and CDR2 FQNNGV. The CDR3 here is CASSLVGFGSYEQYF. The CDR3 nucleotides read TGTGCCAGCAGCTTAGTAGGGTTTGGATCCTACGAGCAGTACTTC.

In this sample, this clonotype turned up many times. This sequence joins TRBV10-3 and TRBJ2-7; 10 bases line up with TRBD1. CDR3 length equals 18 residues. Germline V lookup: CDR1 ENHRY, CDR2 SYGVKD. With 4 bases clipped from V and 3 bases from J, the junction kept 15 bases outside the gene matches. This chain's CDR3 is CAISGPTPSDRGVYEQYF. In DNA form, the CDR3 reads TGTGCCATCAGTGGCCCAACGCCGTCGGACAGGGGGGTCTACGAGCAGTACTTC.

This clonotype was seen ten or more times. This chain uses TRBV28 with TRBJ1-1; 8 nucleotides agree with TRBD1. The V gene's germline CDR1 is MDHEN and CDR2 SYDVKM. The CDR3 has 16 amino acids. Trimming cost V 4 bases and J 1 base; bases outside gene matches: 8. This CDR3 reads CASSYETGDTNTEAFF. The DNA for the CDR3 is TGTGCCAGCAGTTACGAGACAGGGGACACGAACACTGAAGCTTTCTTT.

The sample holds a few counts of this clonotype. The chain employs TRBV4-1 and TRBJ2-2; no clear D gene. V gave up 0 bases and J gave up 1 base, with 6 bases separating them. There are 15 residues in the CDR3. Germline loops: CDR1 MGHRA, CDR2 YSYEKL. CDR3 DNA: TGCGCCAGCAGCCAAGAACCGGGGAACACCGGGGAGCTGTTTTTT. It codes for CASSQEPGNTGELFF.

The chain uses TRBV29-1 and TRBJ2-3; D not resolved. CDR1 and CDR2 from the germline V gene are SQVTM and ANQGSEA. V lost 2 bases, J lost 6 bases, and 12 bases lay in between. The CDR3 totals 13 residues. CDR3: CSVELGKGDTQYF. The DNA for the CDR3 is TGCAGCGTTGAATTGGGGAAAGGGGATACGCAGTATTTT.

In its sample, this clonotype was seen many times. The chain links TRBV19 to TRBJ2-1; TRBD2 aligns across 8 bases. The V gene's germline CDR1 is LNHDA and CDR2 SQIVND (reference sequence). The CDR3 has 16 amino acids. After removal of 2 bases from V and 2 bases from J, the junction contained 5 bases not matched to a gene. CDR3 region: CASSIQAGVAYNEQFF. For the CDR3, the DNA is TGTGCCAGTAGTATACAAGCGGGAGTTGCCTACAATGAGCAGTTCTTC.

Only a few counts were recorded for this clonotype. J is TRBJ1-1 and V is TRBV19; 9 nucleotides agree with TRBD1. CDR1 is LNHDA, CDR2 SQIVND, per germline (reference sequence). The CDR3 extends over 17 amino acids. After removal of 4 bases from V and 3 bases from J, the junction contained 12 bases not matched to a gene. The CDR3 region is CASSTGQGLYLDTEAFF. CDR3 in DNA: TGTGCCAGTAGTACAGGACAGGGGTTATACTTGGACACTGAAGCTTTCTTT.

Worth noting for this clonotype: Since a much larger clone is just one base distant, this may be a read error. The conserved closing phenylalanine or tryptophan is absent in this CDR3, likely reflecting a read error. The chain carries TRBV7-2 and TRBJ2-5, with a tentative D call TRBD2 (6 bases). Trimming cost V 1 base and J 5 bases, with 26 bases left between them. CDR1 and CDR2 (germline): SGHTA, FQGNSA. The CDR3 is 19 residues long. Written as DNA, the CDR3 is TGTGCCAGCAGCTTAGAACTGCCTGGGACTGGCGGCCCACGGGAGACCCAGTACCTC. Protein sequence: CASSLELPGTGGPRETQYL.